These 17 T cell receptor beta chains were all obtained from the same sample, sequenced in a study of chemoradiotherapy in HPV16-positive cancers. Method: immunoSEQ multiplex PCR; TCRdb's copy keeps in-frame clones and lacks some. The sample has some 29,000 clones, nearly 95% seen once; the top ten hold more than 15%. The sample in question was blood, obtained from a patient who underwent chemoradiotherapy. Receptor source: a human donor with HPV-associated anogenital cancer.

This chain's CDR3 is CSVEDSHRGNTIYF. CDR3 bases: TGCAGCGTTGAAGATTCTCACAGGGGAAACACCATATATTTT. This chain connects TRBV29-1 to TRBJ1-3; D is possibly TRBD1 (5 bases). The germline CDR1 and CDR2 sequences are SQVTM and ANQGSEA. Trimming removed 0 bases from V and 4 bases from J, with 10 bases in between. This CDR3 has 14 residues. The variable domain in full, completed from reference TRBV29-1 and TRBJ1-3, reads SAVISQKPSRDICQRGTSLTIQCQVDSQVTMMFWYRQQPGQSLTLIATANQGSEATYESGFVIDKFPISRPNLTFSTLTVSNMSPEDSSIYLCSVEDSHRGNTIYFGEGSWLTVV.

Here the CDR3 DNA reads TGTGCCAGCAGCTTAGGCAGGGTTGACACCGGGGAGCTGTTTTTT. Translation gives CASSLGRVDTGELFF. V gene TRBV7-9 combines with J gene TRBJ2-2; a possible D gene is TRBD1 (5 bases). The germline gives CDR1 SEHNR, CDR2 FQNEAQ (reference sequence). V lost 1 base to trimming and J lost 3 bases, with 9 bases between them. The CDR3 spans 15 residues.

The V gene is TRBV7-2, the J gene TRBJ2-7; TRBD2 might be the D (7 bases). Between the trimmed V and J ends, which lost 7 bases and 0 bases, there was a span of 13 bases. Germline CDR1 SGHTA, CDR2 FQGNSA. This CDR3 has 14 residues. CDR3 residues: CASNGGGGSYEQYF. The CDR3 DNA reads TGTGCCAGCAACGGCGGGGGCGGCTCCTACGAGCAGTACTTC.

This chain joins TRBV14 and TRBJ2-1; D tentatively fits TRBD1 or TRBD2 (6 bases each). Germline V gene data show CDR1 as SGHDN and CDR2 as FVKESK. V was clipped by 4 bases and J by 5 bases, with 18 bases between them. The CDR3 is 16 amino acids. CDR3 coding DNA: TGTGCCAGCAGCCTAGATCGGTGGGGGGCAGACAATGAGCAGTTCTTC. This sequence encodes CASSLDRWGADNEQFF.

The chain couples TRBV27 to TRBJ2-7, with D perhaps TRBD1 or TRBD2 (6 bases each). Germline CDR1 reads MNHEY; CDR2 reads SMNVEV (reference sequence). The CDR3 extends over 15 amino acids. V was shortened by 4 bases and J by 2 bases, with 15 bases between the two germline ends. The CDR3 DNA follows: TGTGCCAGCAGTTGGGCGGGACACGAGGCCTACGAGCAGTACTTC. This sequence encodes CASSWAGHEAYEQYF.

V gene TRBV19 combines with J gene TRBJ2-7; TRBD2 aligns across 15 bases. After removal of 1 base from V and 2 bases from J, the junction contained 3 bases not matched to a gene. The CDR3 contains 17 residues. The V gene's germline CDR1 is LNHDA and CDR2 SQIVND (reference sequence). The CDR3 here is CASSIAGLAGGTYEQYF. DNA of the CDR3: TGTGCCAGTAGTATAGCCGGACTAGCGGGGGGGACCTACGAGCAGTACTTC.

The chain carries TRBV6-4 and TRBJ1-1; a weak D match, TRBD1 (5 bases). Trimming took 0 bases from V and 5 from J, leaving 7 bases between them. The CDR3 consists of 13 residues. CDR1 is MRHNA, CDR2 SNTAGT, per germline. CDR3 protein: CASSDSPGTEAFF. DNA for the CDR3: TGTGCCAGCAGTGACTCGCCAGGGACTGAAGCTTTCTTT.

This clone was counted once. This rearrangement joins TRBV4-1 to TRBJ2-2; D perhaps matches TRBD2 (5 bases). Trimming shortened V by 4 bases and J by 5 bases, and 11 bases separated the two germline ends. CDR1 and CDR2 from the germline V gene are MGHRA and YSYEKL. The CDR3 sequence is 14 residues long. The CDR3 coding sequence is TGCGCCAGCAGCCCATCAACGGGGACCGGGGAGCTGTTTTTT. This sequence encodes CASSPSTGTGELFF.

The CDR3 DNA follows: TGTGCCAGCAGCTTAAGTTTGACTAGCACAGATACGCAGTATTTT. As protein: CASSLSLTSTDTQYF. The V gene is TRBV7-3, the J gene TRBJ2-3; D gene ambiguous. Germline lookup yields CDR1 SGHTA and CDR2 FQGTGA. The CDR3 is 15 amino acids. Trimming removed 1 base at V and 0 bases at J, with 8 bases between.

This clone was recorded once. The chain links TRBV21-1 to TRBJ2-7; the tabulated D call, TRBD1, remains unverified against the DNA. TRBV21-1 has pseudogene status. The CDR3 runs 16 residues. The CDR3 loop reads CASIIPGDRDSYEQYF. The CDR3 nucleotides read TGTGCCAGCATCATACCGGGGGACAGGGACTCCTACGAGCAGTACTTC.

The J gene is TRBJ1-2, the V gene TRBV11-1; the D gene is possibly TRBD1 (6 bases). Trimming removed 6 bases from V and 3 bases from J, with 11 bases in between. Germline values: CDR1 SGHAT, CDR2 FQDESV (reference sequence). This CDR3 comprises 13 residues. The CDR3 sequence: CASSPDSHYGYTF. DNA of the CDR3: TGTGCCAGCAGTCCGGACAGTCACTATGGCTACACCTTC.

This clone was counted only a few times. The V call is TRBV4-3, the J call TRBJ2-5; TRBD1 matches at 7 bases. The CDR3 extends over 14 amino acids. V shed 4 bases and J 6 bases; nucleotides not matched to a gene: 8. Germline V gene data show CDR1 as LGHNA and CDR2 as YSLEER. The CDR3 reads CASSPGQDVKTQYF. The CDR3 bases are TGCGCCAGCAGCCCTGGACAGGACGTGAAGACCCAGTACTTC.

The chain couples TRBV9 to TRBJ2-1; D remains unclear. Germline V CDR1 and CDR2: SGDLS, YYNGEE. The germline V and J ends were trimmed by 0 bases and 4 bases, with 5 bases remaining between them. The CDR3 consists of 13 residues. CDR3 region: CASSVGQYNEQFF. CDR3 sequence (DNA): TGTGCCAGCAGCGTAGGGCAGTACAATGAGCAGTTCTTC.

The chain joins TRBV6-4 to TRBJ1-5, with a tentative D call TRBD1 (6 bases). The CDR3 loop spans 14 amino acids. V lost 6 bases and J lost 3, with 12 bases in between. CDR1 and CDR2 from the germline V gene are MRHNA and SNTAGT. CDR3 DNA: TGTGCCAGCAGCCGGACAGCCGACAATCAGCCCCAGCATTTT. This encodes CASSRTADNQPQHF.

This chain joins TRBV7-2 and TRBJ1-2; D remains ambiguous. Deletions cut 5 bases from V and 8 bases from J, with 12 bases between. CDR1 SGHTA and CDR2 FQGNSA come from the germline V gene. The length of the CDR3 is 12 residues. CDR3 nucleotides: TGTGCCAGCAGCCCCGCCCCCCCCGGCTACACCTTC. Its protein product is CASSPAPPGYTF.

The chain links TRBV6-1 to TRBJ1-5; D gene ambiguous. This CDR3 contains 15 residues. Germline assignment: CDR1 MNHNS and CDR2 SASEGT. V lost 6 bases and J 0 bases, leaving 12 bases between the germline ends. CDR3 amino acids: CASRDRGSSNQPQHF. The DNA of the CDR3 is TGTGCCAGCAGGGACCGGGGTAGTAGCAATCAGCCCCAGCATTTT.

The chain joins TRBV9 to TRBJ1-3; no definite D call. V dropped 4 bases and J dropped 3 bases, with 5 bases sitting between them. This CDR3 is 12 amino acids long. Germline loops: CDR1 SGDLS, CDR2 YYNGEE. CDR3 amino acids: CASSPNGNTIYF. Here the CDR3 DNA reads TGTGCCAGCAGCCCCAATGGAAACACCATATATTTT.